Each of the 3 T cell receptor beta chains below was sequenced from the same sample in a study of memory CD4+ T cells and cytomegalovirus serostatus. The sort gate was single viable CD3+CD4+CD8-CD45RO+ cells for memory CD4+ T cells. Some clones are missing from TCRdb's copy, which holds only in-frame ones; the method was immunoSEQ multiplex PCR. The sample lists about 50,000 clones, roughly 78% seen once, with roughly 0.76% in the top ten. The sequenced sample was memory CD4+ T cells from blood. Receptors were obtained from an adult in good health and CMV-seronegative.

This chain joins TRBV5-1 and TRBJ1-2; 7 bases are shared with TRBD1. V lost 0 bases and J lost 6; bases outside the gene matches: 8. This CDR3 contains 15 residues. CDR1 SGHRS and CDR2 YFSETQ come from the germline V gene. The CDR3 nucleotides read TGCGCCAGCAGCTTGGGTAGACAGGGAGGCGATGGCTACACCTTC. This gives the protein CASSLGRQGGDGYTF.

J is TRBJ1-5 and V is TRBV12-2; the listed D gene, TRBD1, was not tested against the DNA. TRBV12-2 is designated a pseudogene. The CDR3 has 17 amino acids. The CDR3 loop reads CASRPDTAEYSNQPQHF. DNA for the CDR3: TGTGCAAGTCGCCCCGACACAGCAGAGTATAGCAATCAGCCCCAGCATTTT.

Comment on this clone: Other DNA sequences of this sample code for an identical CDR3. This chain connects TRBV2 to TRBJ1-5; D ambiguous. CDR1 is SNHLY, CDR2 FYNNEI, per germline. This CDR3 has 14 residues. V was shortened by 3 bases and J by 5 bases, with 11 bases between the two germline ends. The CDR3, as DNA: TGTGCCAGCAGTGAGGGTCCCCGCGATCAGCCCCAGCATTTT. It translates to CASSEGPRDQPQHF. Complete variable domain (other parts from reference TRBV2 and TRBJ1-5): EPEVTQTPSHQVTQMGQEVILRCVPISNHLYFYWYRQILGQKVEFLVSFYNNEISEKSEIFDDQFSVERPDGSNFTLKIRSTKLEDSAMYFCASSEGPRDQPQHFGDGTRLSIL.